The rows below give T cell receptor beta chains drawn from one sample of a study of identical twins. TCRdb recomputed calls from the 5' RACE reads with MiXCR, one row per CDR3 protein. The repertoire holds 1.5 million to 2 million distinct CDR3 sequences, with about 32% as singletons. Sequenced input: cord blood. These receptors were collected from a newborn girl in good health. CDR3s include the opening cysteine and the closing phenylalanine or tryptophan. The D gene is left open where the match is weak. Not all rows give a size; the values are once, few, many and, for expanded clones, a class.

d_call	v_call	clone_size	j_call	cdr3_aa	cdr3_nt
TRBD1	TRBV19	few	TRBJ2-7	CASSRTGTGSYEQYF	TGTGCCAGTAGCCGGACCGGGACAGGCTCTTACGAGCAGTACTTC
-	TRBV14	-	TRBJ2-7	CASSQEGLVSSYEQYF	TGTGCCAGCAGCCAAGAGGGGCTAGTAAGCTCCTACGAGCAGTACTTC
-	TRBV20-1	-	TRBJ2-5	CSARDEQGRVETQYF	TGCAGTGCTAGAGATGAACAGGGCAGGGTAGAGACCCAGTACTTC
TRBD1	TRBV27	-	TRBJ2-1	CASSHLGQDPYNEQFF	TGTGCCAGCAGTCACCTAGGACAGGACCCCTACAATGAGCAGTTCTTC
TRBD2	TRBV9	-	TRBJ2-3	CASSVRGGADTQYF	TGTGCCAGCAGCGTACGCGGGGGGGCAGATACGCAGTATTTT
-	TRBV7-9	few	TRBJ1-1	CASSFTPSMNTEAFF	TGTGCCAGCAGCTTTACCCCATCTATGAACACTGAAGCTTTCTTT
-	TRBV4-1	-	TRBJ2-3	CASSLSDPLSTDTQYF	TGCGCCAGCAGCCTATCGGACCCTCTTAGCACAGATACGCAGTATTTT
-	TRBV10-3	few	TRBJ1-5	CAISEGGVAQPQHF	TGTGCCATCAGTGAGGGGGGGGTCGCTCAGCCCCAGCATTTT
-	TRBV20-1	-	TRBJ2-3	CSARDSVGSSTDTQYF	TGCAGTGCTAGAGATTCTGTGGGGTCTAGCACAGATACGCAGTATTTT
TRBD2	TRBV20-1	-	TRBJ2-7	CSARRLAGAYEQYF	TGCAGTGCAAGAAGACTAGCGGGGGCCTACGAGCAGTACTTC
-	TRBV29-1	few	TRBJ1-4	CSVLPRGSNEKLFF	TGCAGCGTTCTCCCTCGGGGGAGCAATGAAAAACTGTTTTTT
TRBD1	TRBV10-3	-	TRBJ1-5	CATSGTVDQPQHF	TGTGCCACTTCCGGGACAGTTGATCAGCCCCAGCATTTT
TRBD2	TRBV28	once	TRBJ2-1	CASSLRVAGAYNEQFF	TGTGCCAGCAGTTTAAGGGTAGCGGGGGCCTACAATGAGCAGTTCTTC
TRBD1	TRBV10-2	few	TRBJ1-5	CASSESPGQGDKPQHF	TGCGCCAGCAGTGAGTCGCCCGGACAGGGAGACAAGCCCCAGCATTTT
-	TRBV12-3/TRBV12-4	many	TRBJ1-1	CASSLSPGTEAFF	TGTGCCAGCAGTTTATCCCCGGGCACTGAAGCTTTCTTT
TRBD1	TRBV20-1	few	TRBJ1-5	CSARTGANQPQHF	TGCAGTGCTCGGACAGGGGCCAATCAGCCCCAGCATTTT
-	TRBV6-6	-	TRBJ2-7	CASRIQGGVSEQYF	TGTGCCAGCAGAATACAGGGAGGTGTCTCCGAGCAGTACTTC
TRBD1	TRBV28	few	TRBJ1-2	CASSFGDRLYGYTF	TGTGCCAGCAGTTTTGGGGACAGACTCTATGGCTACACCTTC
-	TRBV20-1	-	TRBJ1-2	CSAREPGTSYGYTF	TGCAGTGCTAGAGAGCCCGGGACAAGTTATGGCTACACCTTC
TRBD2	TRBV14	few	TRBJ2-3	CASSQDRLAGTSTDTQYF	TGTGCCAGCAGCCAAGACCGACTAGCGGGGACTAGCACAGATACGCAGTATTTT
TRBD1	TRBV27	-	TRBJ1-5	CASSLSGTASNQPQHF	TGTGCCAGCAGTTTATCAGGGACAGCTAGCAATCAGCCCCAGCATTTT
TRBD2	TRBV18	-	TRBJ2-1	CASSRASLAGARSSYNEQFF	TGTGCCAGCTCACGGGCTTCCCTAGCGGGGGCCCGAAGCTCCTACAATGAGCAGTTCTTC
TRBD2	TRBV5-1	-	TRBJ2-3	CACSRTSDDTQYF	TGCGCCTGCAGCCGCACTAGCGATGATACGCAGTATTTT
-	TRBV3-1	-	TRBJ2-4	CASSQRSLAKNIQYF	TGTGCCAGCAGCCAACGCTCTCTAGCCAAAAACATTCAGTACTTC
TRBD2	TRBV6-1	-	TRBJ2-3	CASTKSGGADTQYF	TGTGCCAGCACTAAAAGCGGGGGGGCGGATACGCAGTATTTT
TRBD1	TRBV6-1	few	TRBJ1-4	CASSEWFGGQLATNEKLFF	TGTGCCAGCAGTGAATGGTTTGGGGGACAGCTTGCAACTAATGAAAAACTGTTTTTT
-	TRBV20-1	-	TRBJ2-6	CSARDPLGAGANVLTF	TGCAGTGCTCGGGACCCCCTTGGCGCGGGGGCCAACGTCCTGACTTTC
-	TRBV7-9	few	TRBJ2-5	CASSHSLRLEETQYF	TGTGCCAGCAGCCATTCTTTGAGACTAGAGGAGACCCAGTACTTC
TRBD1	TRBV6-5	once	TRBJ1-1	CACSYRGRSEAFF	TGTGCCTGCAGTTACAGGGGGCGGTCTGAAGCTTTCTTT